This T cell receptor (beta chain) was identified during a study of T cells expressing NK-cell markers. Study summary: Cells sorted as CD3+CD56+NKG2C+, CD3+CD56+NKG2C- and CD3+CD56-NKG2C+ T cells supplied the TCR beta repertoires. The sequencing cohort of eight donors included seven HCMV-seropositive individuals and one seronegative individual.

Regarding the study as a whole: Six donors had dominant NKG2C+ clonotypes that comprised roughly 1.0-8% of their CD8+ T cells.

What made the TCR beta cDNA was 5'RACE template switching with UMIs. One entry per CDR3 protein, without DNA, is what TCRdb gives after re-calling the 5' RACE reads. The sample data list over 350,000 distinct CDR3 sequences. CDR1 and CDR2 from the germline V gene are LGHDT and YNNKEL (reference sequence). There are 18 residues in the CDR3. In regard to this clonotype: Its antigen remains unknown.

This TCR derives from a woman in her forties or fifties in good health. Sequencing was performed on blood T cells: a sorted CD56 or NKG2C T cell subset, CD4+ or CD8+ T cells, or bulk PBMC T cells (not recorded which). The chain has TRBV3-1 and TRBJ2-1; the TRBD1 assignment by TCRdb is unverifiable without DNA. The chain's CDR3 is CASSQAGTPLGVRGEQFF.